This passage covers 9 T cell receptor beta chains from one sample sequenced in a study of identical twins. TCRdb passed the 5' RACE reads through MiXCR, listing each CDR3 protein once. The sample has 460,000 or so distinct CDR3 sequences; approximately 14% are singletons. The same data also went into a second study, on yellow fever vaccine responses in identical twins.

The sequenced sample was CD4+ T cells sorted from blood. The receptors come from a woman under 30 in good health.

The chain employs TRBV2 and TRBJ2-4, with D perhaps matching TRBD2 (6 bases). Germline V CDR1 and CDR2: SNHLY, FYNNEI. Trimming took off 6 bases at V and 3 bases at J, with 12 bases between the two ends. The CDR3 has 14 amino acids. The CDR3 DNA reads TGTGCCAGCAGGCAGCGGGTAGACAAAAACATTCAGTACTTC. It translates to CASRQRVDKNIQYF.

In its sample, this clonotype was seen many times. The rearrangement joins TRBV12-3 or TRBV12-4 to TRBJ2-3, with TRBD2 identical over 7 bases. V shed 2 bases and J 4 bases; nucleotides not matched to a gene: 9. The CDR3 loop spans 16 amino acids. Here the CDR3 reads CASSLNLWEGPDTQYF. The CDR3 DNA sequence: TGTGCCAGCAGTTTAAATTTGTGGGAGGGCCCAGATACGCAGTATTTT.

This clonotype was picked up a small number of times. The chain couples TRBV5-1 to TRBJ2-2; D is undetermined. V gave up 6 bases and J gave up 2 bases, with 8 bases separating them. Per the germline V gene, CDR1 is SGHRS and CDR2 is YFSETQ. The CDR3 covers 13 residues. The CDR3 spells CASMGRNTGELFF. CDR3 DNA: TGCGCCAGCATGGGCCGAAACACCGGGGAGCTGTTTTTT.

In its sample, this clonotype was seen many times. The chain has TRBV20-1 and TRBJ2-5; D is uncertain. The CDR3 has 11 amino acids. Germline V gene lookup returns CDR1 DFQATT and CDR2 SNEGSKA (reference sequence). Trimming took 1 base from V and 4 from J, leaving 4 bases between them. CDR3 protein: CSARVAETQYF. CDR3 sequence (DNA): TGCAGTGCTAGAGTTGCAGAGACCCAGTACTTC.

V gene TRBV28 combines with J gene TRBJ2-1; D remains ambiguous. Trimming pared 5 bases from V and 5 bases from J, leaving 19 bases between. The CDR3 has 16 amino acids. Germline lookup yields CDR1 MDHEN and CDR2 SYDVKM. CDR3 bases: TGTGCCAGCAGTGGAATTTGGCTCAACCGGAACAATGAGCAGTTCTTC. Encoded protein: CASSGIWLNRNNEQFF.

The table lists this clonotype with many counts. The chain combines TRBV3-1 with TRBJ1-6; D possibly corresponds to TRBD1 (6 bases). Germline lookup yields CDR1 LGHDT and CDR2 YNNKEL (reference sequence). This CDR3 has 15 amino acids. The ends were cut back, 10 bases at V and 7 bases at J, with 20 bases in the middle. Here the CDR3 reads CATTDGGASNSPLHF. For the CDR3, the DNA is TGTGCCACCACGGACGGGGGGGCATCGAATTCACCCCTCCACTTT. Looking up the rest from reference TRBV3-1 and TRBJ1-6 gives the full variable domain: DTAVSQTPKYLVTQMGNDKSIKCEQNLGHDTMYWYKQDSKKFLKIMFSYNNKELIINETVPNRFSPKSPDKAHLNLHINSLELGDSAVYFCATTDGGASNSPLHFGNGTRLTVT.

In nucleotides, the CDR3 is TGTGCCAGCAGCATACCGCCGAGGGCCCCCACAGATACGCAGTATTTT. This translates into CASSIPPRAPTDTQYF. The rearrangement joins TRBV7-6 to TRBJ2-3; D is perhaps TRBD2 (5 bases). The CDR3 is 16 residues long. V was pared by 5 bases and J by 2 bases, with 17 bases between. Looked up from germline, CDR1 is SGHVS and CDR2 is FNYEAQ.

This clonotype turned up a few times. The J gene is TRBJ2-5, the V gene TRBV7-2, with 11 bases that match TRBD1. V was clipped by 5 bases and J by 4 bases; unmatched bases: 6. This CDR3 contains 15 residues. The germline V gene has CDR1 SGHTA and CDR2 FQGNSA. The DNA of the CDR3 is TGTGCCAGCAGCGTGGGACAGGGGGGGCGAGAGACCCAGTACTTC. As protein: CASSVGQGGRETQYF.

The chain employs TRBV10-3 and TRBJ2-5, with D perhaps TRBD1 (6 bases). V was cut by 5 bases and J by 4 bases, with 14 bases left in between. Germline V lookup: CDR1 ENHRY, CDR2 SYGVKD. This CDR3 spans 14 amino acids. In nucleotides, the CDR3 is TGTGCCATCAGTCGGAAAACAGGGTCAGAGACCCAGTACTTC. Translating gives CAISRKTGSETQYF.